The source of this T cell receptor (beta chain) is a study of cytomegalovirus exposure and HLA in healthy donors. Study background: The approximately 700 first-cohort repertoires shared a platform with the approximately 110 validation repertoires, as reported in a later analysis.

Sequenced by immunoSEQ multiplex PCR; TCRdb stores in-frame clones only, minus some. The sample records approximately 110,000 clones, about 88% being singletons. Broader study findings: In the approximately 120 validation repertoires, a later analysis found that first-cohort TCR clusters tended to co-occur. In vitro, three CMV-associated chains proved specific for CMV antigens.

V lost 0 bases, J lost 1 base, and 9 bases lay in between. This CDR3 is 15 amino acids long. Per germline, CDR1 SGHRS and CDR2 YFSETQ. Of note for this clone: The antigen remains unidentified.

The sequence came from a woman in her late teens or twenties in good health and CMV-seropositive. The sequenced sample consisted of PBMCs. The rearrangement links TRBV5-1 to TRBJ2-3; possible D gene TRBD1, 6 bases. The CDR3 region is CASSLETGGTDTQYF. In DNA form, the CDR3 reads TGCGCCAGCAGCTTGGAGACAGGAGGCACAGATACGCAGTATTTT.